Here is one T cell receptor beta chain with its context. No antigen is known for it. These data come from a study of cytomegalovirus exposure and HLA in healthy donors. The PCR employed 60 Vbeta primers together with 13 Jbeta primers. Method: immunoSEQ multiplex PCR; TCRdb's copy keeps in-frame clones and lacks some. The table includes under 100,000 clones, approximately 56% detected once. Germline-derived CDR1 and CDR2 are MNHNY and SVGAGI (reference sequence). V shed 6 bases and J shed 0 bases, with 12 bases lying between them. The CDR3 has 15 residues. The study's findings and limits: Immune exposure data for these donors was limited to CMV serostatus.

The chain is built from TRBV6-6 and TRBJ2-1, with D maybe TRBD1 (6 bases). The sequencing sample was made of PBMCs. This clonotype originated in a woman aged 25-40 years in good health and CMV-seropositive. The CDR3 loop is CASSEDSSSYNEQFF. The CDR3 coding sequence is TGTGCCAGCAGCGAGGACAGTTCCTCCTACAATGAGCAGTTCTTC.